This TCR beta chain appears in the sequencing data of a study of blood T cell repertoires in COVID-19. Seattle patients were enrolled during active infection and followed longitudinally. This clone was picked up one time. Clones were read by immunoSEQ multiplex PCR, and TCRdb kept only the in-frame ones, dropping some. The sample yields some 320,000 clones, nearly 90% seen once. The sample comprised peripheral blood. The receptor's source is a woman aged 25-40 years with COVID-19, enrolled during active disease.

CDR3 bases: TGTGCCAGCAGTCTTGGACTTCTGAACACTGAAGCTTTCTTT. Translation gives CASSLGLLNTEAFF. The chain joins TRBV6-5 to TRBJ1-1; no definite D call. V was cut by 5 bases and J by 0 bases, with 10 bases left in between. CDR3 length equals 14 residues. Per the germline V gene, CDR1 is MNHEY and CDR2 is SVGAGI.